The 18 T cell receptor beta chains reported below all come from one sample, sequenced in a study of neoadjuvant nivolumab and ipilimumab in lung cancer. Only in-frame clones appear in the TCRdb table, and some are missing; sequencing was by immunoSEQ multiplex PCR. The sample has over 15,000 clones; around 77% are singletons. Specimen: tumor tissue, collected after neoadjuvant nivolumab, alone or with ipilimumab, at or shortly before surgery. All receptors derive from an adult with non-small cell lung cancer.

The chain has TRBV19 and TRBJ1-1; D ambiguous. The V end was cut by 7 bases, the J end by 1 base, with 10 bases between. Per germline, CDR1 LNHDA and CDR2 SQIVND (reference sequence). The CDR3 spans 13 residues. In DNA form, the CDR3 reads TGTGCCAGTAAGGAGGTAAGGAACACTGAAGCTTTCTTT. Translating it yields CASKEVRNTEAFF.

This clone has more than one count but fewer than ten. As DNA, the CDR3 is TGTGCCATCAGTGAGTCTCCCTCGAGGGGCTACACCTTC. Its protein product is CAISESPSRGYTF. V and J are TRBV10-3 and TRBJ1-2, with D unresolved. CDR3 length equals 13 residues. Trimming took off 0 bases at V and 8 bases at J, with 10 bases between the two ends. Germline CDR1 ENHRY, CDR2 SYGVKD.

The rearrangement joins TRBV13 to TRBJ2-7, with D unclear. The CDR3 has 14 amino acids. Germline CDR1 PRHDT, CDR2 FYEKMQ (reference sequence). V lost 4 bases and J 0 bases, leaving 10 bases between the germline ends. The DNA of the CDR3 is TGTGCCAGCAGCTCCGGAACGAGCTCCTACGAGCAGTACTTC. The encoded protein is CASSSGTSSYEQYF.

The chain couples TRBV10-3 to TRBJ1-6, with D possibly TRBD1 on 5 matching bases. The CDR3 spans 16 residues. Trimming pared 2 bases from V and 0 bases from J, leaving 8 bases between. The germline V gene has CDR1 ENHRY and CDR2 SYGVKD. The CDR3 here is CAISEKGSSYNSPLHF. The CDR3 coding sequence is TGTGCCATCAGTGAGAAGGGGAGCTCCTATAATTCACCCCTCCACTTT.

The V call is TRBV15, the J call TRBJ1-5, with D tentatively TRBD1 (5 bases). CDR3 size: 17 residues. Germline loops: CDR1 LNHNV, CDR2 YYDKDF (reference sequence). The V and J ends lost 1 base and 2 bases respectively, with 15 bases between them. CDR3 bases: TGTGCCACCAGCAGAGGCGGGGGGAGATGGGGCAATCAGCCCCAGCATTTT. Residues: CATSRGGGRWGNQPQHF.

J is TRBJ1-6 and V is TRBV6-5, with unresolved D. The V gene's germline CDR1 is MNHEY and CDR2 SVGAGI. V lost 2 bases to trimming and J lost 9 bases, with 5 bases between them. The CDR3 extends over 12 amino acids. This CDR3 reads CASSYRGSPLHF. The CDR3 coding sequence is TGTGCCAGCAGTTACCGGGGTTCACCCCTCCACTTT.

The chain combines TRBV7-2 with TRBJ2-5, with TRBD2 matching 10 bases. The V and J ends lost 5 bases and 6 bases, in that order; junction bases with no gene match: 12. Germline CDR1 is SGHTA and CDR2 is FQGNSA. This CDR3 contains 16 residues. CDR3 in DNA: TGTGCCAGCAGCCAAGAGGCAAGCGGGGGGGCACAGACCCAGTACTTC. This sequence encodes CASSQEASGGAQTQYF.

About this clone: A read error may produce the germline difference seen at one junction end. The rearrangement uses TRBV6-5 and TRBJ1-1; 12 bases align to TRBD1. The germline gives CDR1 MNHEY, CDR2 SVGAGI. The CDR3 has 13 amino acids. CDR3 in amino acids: CASSFTGTGGLVF. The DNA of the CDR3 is TGTGCCAGCAGTTTCACCGGGACAGGGGGCTTGGTCTTT.

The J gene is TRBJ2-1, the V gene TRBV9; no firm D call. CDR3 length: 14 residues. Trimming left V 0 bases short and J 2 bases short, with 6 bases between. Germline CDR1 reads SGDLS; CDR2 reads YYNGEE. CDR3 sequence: CASSVGRTYNEQFF. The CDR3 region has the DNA TGTGCCAGCAGCGTAGGACGGACCTACAATGAGCAGTTCTTC.

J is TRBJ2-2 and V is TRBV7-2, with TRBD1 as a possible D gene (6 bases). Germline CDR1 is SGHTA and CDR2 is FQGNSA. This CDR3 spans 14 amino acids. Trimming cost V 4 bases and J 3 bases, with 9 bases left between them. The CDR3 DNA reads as TGTGCCAGCAGCTCGGGACACTACACCGGGGAGCTGTTTTTT. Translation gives CASSSGHYTGELFF. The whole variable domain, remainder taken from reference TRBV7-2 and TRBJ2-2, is GAGVSQSPSNKVTEKGKDVELRCDPISGHTALYWYRQSLGQGLEFLIYFQGNSAPDKSGLPSDRFSAERTGGSVSTLTIQRTQQEDSAVYLCASSSGHYTGELFFGEGSRLTVL.

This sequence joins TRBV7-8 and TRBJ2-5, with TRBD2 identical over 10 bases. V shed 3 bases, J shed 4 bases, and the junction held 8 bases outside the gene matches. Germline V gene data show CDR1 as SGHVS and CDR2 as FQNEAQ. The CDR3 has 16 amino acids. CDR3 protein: CASSFPLAGVAETQYF. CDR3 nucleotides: TGTGCCAGCAGCTTCCCCCTAGCGGGGGTAGCAGAGACCCAGTACTTC.

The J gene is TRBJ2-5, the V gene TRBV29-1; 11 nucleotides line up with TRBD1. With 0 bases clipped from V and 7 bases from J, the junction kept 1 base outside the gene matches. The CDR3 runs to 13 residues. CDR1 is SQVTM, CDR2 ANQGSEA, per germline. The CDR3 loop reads CSVEEGQGVTQYF. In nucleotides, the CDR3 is TGCAGCGTTGAAGAGGGACAGGGGGTGACCCAGTACTTC.

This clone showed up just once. CDR3 sequence (DNA): TGTGCCAGCAGCGTTGAGTGGGGAAGGGGCACTGAAGCTTTCTTT. Its translation is CASSVEWGRGTEAFF. The chain couples TRBV14 to TRBJ1-1, with D possibly TRBD1 on 5 matching bases. Germline V gene data show CDR1 as SGHDN and CDR2 as FVKESK. V was pared by 5 bases and J by 4 bases, with 17 bases between. There are 15 residues in the CDR3.

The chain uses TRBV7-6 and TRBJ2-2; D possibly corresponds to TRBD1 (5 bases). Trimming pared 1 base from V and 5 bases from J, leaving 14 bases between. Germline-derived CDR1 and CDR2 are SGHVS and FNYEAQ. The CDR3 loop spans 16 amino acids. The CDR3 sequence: CASSLGQGVGTGELFF. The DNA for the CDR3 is TGTGCCAGCAGCTTAGGCCAGGGTGTGGGGACCGGGGAGCTGTTTTTT.

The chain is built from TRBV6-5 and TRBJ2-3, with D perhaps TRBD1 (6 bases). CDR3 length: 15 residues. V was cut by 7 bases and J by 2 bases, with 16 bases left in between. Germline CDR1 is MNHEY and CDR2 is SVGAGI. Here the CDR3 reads CASTSAGALTDTQYF. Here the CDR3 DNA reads TGTGCCAGCACCTCAGCAGGGGCCCTCACAGATACGCAGTATTTT.

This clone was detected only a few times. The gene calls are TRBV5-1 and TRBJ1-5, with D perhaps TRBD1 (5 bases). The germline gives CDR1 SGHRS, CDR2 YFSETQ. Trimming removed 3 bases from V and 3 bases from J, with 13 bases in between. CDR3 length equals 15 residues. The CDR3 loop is CASSWAGRPNQPQHF. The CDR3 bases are TGCGCCAGCAGCTGGGCAGGGAGACCCAATCAGCCCCAGCATTTT.

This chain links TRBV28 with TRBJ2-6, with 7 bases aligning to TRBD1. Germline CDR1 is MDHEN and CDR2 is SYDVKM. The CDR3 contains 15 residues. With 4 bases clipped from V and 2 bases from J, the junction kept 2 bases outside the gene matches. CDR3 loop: CASSSTGTGANVLTF. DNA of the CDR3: TGTGCCAGCAGTTCGACAGGGACTGGGGCCAACGTCCTGACTTTC.

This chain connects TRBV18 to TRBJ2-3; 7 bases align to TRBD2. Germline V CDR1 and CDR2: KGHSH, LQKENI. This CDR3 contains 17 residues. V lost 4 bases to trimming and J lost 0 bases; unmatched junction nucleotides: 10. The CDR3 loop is CASSRGAAGSSTDTQYF. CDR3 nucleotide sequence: TGTGCCAGCTCACGAGGGGCAGCGGGGTCCAGCACAGATACGCAGTATTTT.